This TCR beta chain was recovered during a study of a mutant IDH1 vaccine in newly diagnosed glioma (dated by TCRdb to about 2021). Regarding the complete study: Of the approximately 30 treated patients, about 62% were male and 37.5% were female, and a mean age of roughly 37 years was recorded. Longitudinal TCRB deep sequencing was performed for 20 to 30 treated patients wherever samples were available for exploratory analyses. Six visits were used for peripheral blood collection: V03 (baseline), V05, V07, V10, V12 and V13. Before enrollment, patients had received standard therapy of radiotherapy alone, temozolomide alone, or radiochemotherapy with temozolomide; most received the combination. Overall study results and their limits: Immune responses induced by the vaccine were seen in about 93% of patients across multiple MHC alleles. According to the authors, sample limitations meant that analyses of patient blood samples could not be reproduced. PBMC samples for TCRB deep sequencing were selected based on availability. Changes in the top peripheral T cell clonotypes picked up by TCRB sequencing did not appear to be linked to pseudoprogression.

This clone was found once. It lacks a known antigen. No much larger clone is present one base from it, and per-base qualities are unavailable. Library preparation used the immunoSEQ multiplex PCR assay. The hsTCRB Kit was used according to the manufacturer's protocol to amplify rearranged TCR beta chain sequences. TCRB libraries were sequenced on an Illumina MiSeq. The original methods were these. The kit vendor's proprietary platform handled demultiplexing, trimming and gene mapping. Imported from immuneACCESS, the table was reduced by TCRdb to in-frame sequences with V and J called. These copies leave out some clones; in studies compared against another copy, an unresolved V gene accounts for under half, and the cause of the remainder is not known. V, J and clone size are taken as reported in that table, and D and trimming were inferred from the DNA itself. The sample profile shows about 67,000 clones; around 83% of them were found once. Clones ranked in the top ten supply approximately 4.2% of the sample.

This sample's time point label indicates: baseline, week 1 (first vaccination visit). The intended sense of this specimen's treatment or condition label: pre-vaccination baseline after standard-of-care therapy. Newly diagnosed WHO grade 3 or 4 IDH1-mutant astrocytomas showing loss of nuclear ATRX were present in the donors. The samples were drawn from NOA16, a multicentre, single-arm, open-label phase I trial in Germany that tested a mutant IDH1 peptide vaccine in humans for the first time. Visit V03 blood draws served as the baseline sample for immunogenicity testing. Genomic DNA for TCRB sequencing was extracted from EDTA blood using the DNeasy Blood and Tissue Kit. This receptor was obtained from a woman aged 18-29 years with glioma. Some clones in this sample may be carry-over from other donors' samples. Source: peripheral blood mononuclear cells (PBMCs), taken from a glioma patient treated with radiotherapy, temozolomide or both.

The CDR3 here reads CASSRGTSGGNYEQYF. The nucleotide sequence reads as follows: TGTGCCAGCAGCCGCGGGACTAGCGGGGGGAACTACGAGCAGTACTTC. The chain is encoded by TRBV14 joined to TRBJ2-7; 15 bases in the junction line up with TRBD2. CDR1 is given as SGHDN and CDR2 as FVKESK, both from the germline V gene. Trimmed from V: 4 bases; trimmed from J: 3 bases; junction bases lacking a gene match: 4. From the cysteine through the phenylalanine, the CDR3 covers 16 amino acids. Only the CDR3 region is kept as DNA, spanning 48 bases read in frame from base 1.